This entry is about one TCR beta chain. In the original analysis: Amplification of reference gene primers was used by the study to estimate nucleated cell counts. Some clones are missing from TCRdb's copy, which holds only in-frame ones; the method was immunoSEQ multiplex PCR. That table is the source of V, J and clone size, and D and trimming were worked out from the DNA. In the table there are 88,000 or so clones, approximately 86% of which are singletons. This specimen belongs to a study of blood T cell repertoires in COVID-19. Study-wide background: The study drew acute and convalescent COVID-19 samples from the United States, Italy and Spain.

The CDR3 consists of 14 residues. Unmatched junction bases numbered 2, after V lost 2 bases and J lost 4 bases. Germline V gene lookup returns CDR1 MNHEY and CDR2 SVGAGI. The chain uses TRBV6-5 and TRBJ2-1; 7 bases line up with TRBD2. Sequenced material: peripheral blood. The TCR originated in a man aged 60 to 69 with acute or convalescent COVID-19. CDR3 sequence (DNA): TGTGCCAGCAGTTACGCGCGGGAGTACAATGAGCAGTTCTTC. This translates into CASSYAREYNEQFF.